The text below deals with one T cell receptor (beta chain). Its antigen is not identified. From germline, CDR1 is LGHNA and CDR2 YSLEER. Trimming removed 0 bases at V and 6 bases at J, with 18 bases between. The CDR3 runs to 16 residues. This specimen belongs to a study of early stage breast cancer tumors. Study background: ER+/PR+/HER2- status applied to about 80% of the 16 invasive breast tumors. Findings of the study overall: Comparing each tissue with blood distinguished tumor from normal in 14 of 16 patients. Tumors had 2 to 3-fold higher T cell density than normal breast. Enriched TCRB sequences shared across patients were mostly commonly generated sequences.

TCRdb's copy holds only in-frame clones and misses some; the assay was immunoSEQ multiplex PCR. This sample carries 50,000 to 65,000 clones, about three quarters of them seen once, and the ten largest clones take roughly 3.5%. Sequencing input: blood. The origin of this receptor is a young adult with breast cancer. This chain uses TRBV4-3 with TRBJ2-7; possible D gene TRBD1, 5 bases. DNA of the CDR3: TGCGCCAGCAGCCAAGATCCCCAGGGCCCCGCCGCCGAGCAGTACTTC. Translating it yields CASSQDPQGPAAEQYF.